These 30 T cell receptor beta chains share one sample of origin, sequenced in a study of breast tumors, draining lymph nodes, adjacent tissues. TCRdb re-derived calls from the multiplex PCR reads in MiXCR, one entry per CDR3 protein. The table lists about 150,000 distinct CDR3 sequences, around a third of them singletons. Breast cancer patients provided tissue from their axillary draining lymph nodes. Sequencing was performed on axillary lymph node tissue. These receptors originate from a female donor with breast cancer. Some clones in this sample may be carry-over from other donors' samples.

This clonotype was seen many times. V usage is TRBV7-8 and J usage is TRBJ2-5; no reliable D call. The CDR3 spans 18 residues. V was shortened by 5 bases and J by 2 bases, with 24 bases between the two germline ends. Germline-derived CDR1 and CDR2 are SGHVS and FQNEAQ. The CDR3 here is CASSPKRSGLHPQETQYF. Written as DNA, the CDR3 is TGTGCCAGCAGCCCCAAACGATCGGGCCTTCATCCGCAAGAGACCCAGTACTTC.

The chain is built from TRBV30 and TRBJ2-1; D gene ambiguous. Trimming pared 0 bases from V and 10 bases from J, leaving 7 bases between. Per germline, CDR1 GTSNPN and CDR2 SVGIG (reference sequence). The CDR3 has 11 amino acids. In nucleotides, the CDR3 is TGTGCCTGGAGTGTACTTAACGAGCAGTTCTTC. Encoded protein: CAWSVLNEQFF.

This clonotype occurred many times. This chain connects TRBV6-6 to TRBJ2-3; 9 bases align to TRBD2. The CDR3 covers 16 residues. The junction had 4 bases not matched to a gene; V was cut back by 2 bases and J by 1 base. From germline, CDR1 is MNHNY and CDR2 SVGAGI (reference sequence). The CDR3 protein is CASSYRAGGRTDTQYF. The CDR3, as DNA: TGTGCCAGCAGTTACCGAGCGGGGGGCCGCACAGATACGCAGTATTTT.

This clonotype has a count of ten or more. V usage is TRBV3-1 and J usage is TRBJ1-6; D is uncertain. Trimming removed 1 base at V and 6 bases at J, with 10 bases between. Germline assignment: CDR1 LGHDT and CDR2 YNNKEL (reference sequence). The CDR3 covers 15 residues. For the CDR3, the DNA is TGTGCCAGCAGCCAAGTTGAGACGGGTAATTCACCCCTCCACTTT. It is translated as CASSQVETGNSPLHF. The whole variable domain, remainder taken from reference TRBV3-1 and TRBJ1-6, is DTAVSQTPKYLVTQMGNDKSIKCEQNLGHDTMYWYKQDSKKFLKIMFSYNNKELIINETVPNRFSPKSPDKAHLNLHINSLELGDSAVYFCASSQVETGNSPLHFGNGTRLTVT.

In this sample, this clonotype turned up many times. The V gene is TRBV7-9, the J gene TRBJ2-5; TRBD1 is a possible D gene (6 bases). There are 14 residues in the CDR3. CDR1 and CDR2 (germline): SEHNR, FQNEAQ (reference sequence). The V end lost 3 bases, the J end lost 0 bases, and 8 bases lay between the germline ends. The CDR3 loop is CASSFGQNQETQYF. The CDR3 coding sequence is TGTGCCAGCAGCTTCGGACAGAACCAAGAGACCCAGTACTTC. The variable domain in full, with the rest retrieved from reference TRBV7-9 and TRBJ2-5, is DTGVSQNPRHKITKRGQNVTFRCDPISEHNRLYWYRQTLGQGPEFLTYFQNEAQLEKSRLLSDRFSAERPKGSFSTLEIQRTEQGDSAMYLCASSFGQNQETQYFGPGTRLLVL.

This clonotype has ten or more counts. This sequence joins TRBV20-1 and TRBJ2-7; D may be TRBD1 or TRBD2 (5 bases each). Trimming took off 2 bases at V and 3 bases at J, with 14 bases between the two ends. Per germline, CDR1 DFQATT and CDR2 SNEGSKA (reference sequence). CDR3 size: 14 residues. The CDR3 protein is CSARIWDRGYEQYF. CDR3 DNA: TGCAGTGCTAGAATATGGGACCGAGGCTACGAGCAGTACTTC.

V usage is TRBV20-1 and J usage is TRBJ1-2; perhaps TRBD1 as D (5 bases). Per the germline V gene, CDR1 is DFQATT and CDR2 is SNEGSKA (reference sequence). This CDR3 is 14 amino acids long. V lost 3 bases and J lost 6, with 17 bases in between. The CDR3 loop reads CSARGGTGTDGYTF. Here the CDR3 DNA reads TGCAGTGCTAGGGGGGGGACCGGTACGGATGGCTACACCTTC.

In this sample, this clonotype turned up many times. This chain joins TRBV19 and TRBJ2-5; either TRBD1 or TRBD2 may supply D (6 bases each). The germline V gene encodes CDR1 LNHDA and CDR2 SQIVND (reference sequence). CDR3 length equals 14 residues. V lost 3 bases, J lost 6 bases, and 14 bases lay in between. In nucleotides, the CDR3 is TGTGCCAGTAGTATCTCCGGGGGCGGAAAGACCCAGTACTTC. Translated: CASSISGGGKTQYF.

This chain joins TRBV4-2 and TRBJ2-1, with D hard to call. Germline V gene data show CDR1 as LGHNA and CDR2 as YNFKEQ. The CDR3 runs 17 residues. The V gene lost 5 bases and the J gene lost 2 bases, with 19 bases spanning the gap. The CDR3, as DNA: TGTGCCAGCAGCAACCGGGCAAGAGTAACCCCCTACAATGAGCAGTTCTTC. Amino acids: CASSNRARVTPYNEQFF.

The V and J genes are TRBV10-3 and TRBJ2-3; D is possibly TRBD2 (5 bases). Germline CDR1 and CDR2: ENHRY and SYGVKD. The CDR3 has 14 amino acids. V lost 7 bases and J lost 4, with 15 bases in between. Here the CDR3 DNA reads TGTGCCATCACCCCCCCCCCGGGATCAGATACGCAGTATTTT. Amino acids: CAITPPPGSDTQYF.

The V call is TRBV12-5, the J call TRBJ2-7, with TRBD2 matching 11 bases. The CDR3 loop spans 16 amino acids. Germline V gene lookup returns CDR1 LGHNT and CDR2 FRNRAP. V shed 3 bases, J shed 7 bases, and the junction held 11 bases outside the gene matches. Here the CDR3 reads CASGFPPPSSGGEQYV. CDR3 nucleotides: TGTGCTAGTGGTTTCCCCCCCCCCTCTAGCGGGGGGGAGCAGTACGTC.

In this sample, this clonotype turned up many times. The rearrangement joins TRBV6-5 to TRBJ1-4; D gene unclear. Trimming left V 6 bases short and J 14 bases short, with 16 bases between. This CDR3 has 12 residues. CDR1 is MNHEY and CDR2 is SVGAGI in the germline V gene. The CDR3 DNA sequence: TGTGCCAGCAGACACCCCCGAGGCTCGCTGTTTTTT. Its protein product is CASRHPRGSLFF.

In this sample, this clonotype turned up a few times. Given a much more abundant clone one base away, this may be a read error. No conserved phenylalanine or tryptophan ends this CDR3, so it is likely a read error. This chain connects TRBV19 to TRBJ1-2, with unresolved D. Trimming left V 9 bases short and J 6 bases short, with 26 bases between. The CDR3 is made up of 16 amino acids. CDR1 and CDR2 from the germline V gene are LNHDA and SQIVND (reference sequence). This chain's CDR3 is CARTQFNPPLWHGYTS. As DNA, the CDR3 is TGTGCCAGAACCCAGTTTAACCCCCCCCTTTGGCATGGCTACACCTCC.

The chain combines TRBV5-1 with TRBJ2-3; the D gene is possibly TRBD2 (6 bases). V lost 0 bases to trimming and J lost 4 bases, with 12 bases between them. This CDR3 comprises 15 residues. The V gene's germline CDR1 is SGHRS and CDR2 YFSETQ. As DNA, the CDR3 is TGCGCCAGCAGCTTGGTTGACGGGAGTGCAGATACGCAGTATTTT. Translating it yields CASSLVDGSADTQYF.

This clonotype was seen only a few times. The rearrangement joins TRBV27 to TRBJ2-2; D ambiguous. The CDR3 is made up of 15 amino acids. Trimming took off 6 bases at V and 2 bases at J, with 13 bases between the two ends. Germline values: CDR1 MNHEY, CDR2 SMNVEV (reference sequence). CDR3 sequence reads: CASRDGKLNTGELFF. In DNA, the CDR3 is TGTGCCAGCAGGGACGGTAAATTAAACACCGGGGAGCTGTTTTTT.

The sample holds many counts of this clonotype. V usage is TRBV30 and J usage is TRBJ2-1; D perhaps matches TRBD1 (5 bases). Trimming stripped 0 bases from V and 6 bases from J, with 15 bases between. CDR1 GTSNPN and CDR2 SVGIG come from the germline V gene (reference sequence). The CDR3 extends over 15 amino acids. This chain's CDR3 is CAWSVLRQGGNEQFF. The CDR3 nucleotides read TGTGCCTGGAGTGTACTCCGGCAGGGCGGCAATGAGCAGTTCTTC.

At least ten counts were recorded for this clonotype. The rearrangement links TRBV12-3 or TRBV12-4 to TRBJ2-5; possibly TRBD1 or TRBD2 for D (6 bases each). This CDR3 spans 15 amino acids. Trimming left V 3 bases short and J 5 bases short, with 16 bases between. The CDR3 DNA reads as TGTGCCAGCAGTTTCGGGGGCCTTGGAACGGAGACCCAGTACTTC. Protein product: CASSFGGLGTETQYF.

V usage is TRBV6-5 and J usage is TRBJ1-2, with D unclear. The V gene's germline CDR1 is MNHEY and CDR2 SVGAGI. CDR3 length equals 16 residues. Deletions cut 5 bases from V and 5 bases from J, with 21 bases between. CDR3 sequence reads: CASSHVRSDPRYGYTF. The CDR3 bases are TGTGCCAGCAGTCACGTCCGATCGGACCCTAGATATGGCTACACCTTC.

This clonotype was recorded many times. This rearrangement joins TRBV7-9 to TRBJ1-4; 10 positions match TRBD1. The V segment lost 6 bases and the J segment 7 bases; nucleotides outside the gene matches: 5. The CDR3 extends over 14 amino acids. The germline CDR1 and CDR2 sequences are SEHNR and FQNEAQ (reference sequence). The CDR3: CASSIGQGGEKLFF. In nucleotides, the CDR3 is TGTGCCAGCAGTATCGGACAGGGGGGTGAAAAACTGTTTTTT.

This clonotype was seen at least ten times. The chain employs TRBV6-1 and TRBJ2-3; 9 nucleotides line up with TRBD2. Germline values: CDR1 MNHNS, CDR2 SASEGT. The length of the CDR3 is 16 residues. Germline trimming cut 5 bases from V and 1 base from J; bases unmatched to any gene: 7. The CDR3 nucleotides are TGTGCCAGCAGTACCTTTGGCGGGGGGGGCACAGATACGCAGTATTTT. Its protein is CASSTFGGGGTDTQYF.

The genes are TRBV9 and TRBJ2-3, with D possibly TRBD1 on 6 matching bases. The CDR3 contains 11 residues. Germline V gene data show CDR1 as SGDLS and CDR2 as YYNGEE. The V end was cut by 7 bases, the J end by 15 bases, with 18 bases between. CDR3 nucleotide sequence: TGTGCCAGCGGGGTGAGGGACACCCTATATTTT. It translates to CASGVRDTLYF.

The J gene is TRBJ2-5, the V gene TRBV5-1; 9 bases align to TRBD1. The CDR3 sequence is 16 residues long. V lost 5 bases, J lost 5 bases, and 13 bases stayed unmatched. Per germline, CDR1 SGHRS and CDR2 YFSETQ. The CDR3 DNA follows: TGCGCCAGCAGTTGGGGTACAGGGGGCGGCTCCGAGACCCAGTACTTC. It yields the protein CASSWGTGGGSETQYF. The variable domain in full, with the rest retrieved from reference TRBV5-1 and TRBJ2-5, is KAGVTQTPRYLIKTRGQQVTLSCSPISGHRSVSWYQQTPGQGLQFLFEYFSETQRNKGNFPGRFSGRQFSNSRSEMNVSTLELGDSALYLCASSWGTGGGSETQYFGPGTRLLVL.

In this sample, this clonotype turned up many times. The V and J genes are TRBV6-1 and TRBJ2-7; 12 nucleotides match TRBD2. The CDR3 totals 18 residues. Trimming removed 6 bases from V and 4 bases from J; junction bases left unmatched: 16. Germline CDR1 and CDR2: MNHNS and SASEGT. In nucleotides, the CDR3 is TGTGCCAGCAGCATACTAGCGGGGGGTGGTAGTGTTTATTACGAGCAGTACGTC. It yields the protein CASSILAGGGSVYYEQYV.

CDR3 bases: TGCAGTGCCTTAGGGAGGGGCGGGGGCACAGATACGCAGTATTTT. As protein: CSALGRGGGTDTQYF. The J gene is TRBJ2-3, the V gene TRBV20-1; 7 bases fit TRBD2. The CDR3 covers 15 residues. The junction had 10 bases not matched to a gene; V was cut back by 6 bases and J by 1 base. The germline gives CDR1 DFQATT, CDR2 SNEGSKA (reference sequence).

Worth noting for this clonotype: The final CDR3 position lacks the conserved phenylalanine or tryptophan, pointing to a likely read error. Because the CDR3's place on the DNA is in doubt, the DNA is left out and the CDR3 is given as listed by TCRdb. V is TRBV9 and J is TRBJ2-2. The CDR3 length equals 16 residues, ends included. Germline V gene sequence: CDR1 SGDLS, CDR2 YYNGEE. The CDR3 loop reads CASSANALQNTGERMS.

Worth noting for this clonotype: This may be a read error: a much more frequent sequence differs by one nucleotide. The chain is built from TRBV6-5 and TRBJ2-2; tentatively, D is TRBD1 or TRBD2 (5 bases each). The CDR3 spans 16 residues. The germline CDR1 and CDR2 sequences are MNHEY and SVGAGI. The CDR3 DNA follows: TGTGCCAGCAGTTACCCGAGGGGACCGAACAACGGGGAGCTGTTTTTT. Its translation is CASSYPRGPNNGELFF.

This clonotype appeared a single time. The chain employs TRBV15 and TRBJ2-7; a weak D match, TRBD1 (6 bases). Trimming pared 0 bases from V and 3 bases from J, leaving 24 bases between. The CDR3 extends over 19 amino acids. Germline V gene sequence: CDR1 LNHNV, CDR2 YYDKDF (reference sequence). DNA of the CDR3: TGTGCCACCAGCAGAGATCAACAGGGTTTAAGAAACTATGGCTACGAGCAGTACTTC. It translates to CATSRDQQGLRNYGYEQYF.

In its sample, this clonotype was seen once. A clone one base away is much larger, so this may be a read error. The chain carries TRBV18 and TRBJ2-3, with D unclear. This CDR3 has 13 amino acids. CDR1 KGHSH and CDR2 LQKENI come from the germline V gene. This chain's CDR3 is CPSSLDPYDTQYF. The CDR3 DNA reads TGTCCCAGCTCACTTGACCCCTATGATACGCAGTATTTT.

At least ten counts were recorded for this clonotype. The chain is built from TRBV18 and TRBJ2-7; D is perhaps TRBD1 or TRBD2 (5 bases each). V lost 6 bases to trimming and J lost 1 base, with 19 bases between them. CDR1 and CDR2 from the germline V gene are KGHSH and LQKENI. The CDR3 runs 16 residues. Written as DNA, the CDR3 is TGTGCCAGCTCTACACCGGGAAAGGGGCCGTCCTACGAGCAGTACGTC. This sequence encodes CASSTPGKGPSYEQYV.

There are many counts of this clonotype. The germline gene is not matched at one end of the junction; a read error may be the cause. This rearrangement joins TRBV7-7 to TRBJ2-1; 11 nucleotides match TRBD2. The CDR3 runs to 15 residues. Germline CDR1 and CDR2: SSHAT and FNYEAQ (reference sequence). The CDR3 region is CASSLGTSGYNEQFF. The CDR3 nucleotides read TGTGCTAGCAGCTTGGGGACTAGCGGCTACAATGAGCAGTTCTTC. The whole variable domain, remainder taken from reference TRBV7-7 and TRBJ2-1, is GAGVSQSPRYKVTKRGQDVTLRCDPISSHATLYWYQQALGQGPEFLTYFNYEAQPDKSGLPSDRFSAERPEGSISTLTIQRTEQRDSAMYRCASSLGTSGYNEQFFGPGTRLTVL.